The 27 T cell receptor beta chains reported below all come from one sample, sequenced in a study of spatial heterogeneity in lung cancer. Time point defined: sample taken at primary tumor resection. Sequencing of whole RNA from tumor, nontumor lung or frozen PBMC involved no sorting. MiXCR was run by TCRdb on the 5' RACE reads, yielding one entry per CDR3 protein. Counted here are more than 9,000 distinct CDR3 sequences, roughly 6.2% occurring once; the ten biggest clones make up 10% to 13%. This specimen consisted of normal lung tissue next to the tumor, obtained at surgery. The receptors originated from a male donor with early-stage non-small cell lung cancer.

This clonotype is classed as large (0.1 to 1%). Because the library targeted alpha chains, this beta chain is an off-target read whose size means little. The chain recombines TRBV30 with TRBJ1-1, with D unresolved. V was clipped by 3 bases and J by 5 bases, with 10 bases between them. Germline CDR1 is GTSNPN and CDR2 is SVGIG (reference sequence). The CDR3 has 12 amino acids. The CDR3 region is CAWSTKGTEAFF. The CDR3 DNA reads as TGTGCCTGGAGCACAAAAGGGACTGAAGCTTTCTTT. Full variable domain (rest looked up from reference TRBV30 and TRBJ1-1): SQTIHQWPATLVQPVGSPLSLECTVEGTSNPNLYWYRQAAGRGLQLLFYSVGIGQISSEVPQNLSASRPQDRQFILSSKKLLLSDSGFYLCAWSTKGTEAFFGQGTRLTVV.

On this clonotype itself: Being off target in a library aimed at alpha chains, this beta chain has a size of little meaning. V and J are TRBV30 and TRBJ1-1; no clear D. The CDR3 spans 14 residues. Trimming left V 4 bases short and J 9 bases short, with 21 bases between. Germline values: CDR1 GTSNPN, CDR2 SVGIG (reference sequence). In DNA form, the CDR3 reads TGTGCCTGGAACCCCTCCCCGGCGCTTCCAAAAGCTTTCTTT. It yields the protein CAWNPSPALPKAFF.

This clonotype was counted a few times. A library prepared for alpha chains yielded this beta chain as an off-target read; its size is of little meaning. Here the CDR3 reads CASSERERETDTQYF. CDR3 nucleotide sequence: TGTGCCAGCAGTGAAAGAGAGCGGGAGACAGATACGCAGTATTTT. The chain couples TRBV6-1 to TRBJ2-3, with 8 bases identical to TRBD2. Trimming at V came to 2 bases and at J to 3 bases, leaving 4 bases not matched to a gene. The germline gives CDR1 MNHNS, CDR2 SASEGT. The CDR3 has 15 residues.

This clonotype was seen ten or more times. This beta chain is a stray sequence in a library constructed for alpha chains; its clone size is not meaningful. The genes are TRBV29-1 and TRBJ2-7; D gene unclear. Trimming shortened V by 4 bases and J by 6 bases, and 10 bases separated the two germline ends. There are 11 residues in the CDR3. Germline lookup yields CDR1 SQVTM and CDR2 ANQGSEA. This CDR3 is CSVGTVREQYF. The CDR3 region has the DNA TGCAGCGTTGGAACAGTACGCGAGCAGTACTTC.

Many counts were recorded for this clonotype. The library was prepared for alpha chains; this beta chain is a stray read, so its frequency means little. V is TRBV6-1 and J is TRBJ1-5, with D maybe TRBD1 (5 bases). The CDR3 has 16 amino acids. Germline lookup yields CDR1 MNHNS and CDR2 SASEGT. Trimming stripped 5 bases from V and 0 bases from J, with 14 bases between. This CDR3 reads CASSTLRQTSNQPQHF. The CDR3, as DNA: TGTGCCAGCAGTACTCTTCGACAGACTAGCAATCAGCCCCAGCATTTT.

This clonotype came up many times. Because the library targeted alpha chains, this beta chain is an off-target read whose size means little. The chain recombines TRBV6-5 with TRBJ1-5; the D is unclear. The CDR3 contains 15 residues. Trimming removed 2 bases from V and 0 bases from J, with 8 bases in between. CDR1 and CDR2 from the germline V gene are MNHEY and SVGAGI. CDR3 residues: CASSYGGNSNQPQHF. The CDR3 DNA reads TGTGCCAGCAGTTACGGAGGGAATAGCAATCAGCCCCAGCATTTT.

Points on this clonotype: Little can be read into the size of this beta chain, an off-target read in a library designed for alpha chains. The CDR3 loop reads CASSLRLARDEQFF. The CDR3 DNA reads TGTGCCAGCAGCCTCCGACTAGCGAGGGATGAGCAGTTCTTC. This chain links TRBV6-5 with TRBJ2-1; the match to TRBD2 covers 8 bases. The V segment lost 6 bases and the J segment 8 bases; nucleotides outside the gene matches: 9. Looked up from germline, CDR1 is MNHEY and CDR2 is SVGAGI. The CDR3 is 14 amino acids.

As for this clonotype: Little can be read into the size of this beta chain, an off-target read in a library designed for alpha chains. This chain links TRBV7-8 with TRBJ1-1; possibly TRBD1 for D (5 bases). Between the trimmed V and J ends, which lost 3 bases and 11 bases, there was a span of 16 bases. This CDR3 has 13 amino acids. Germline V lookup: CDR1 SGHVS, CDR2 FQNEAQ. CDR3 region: CASSLGIGTRAFF. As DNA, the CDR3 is TGTGCCAGCAGCTTGGGAATAGGGACCAGGGCTTTCTTT.

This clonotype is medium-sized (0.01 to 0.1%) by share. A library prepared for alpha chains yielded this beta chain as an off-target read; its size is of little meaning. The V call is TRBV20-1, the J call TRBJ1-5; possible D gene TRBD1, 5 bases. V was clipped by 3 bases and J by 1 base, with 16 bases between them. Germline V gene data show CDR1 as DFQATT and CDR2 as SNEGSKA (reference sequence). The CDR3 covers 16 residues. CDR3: CSASKTRDASNQPQHF. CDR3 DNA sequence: TGCAGTGCTAGCAAGACCCGGGACGCAAGCAATCAGCCCCAGCATTTT.

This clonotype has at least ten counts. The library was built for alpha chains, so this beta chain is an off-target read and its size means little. CDR3 sequence: CAWSTTGGYTEAFF. The CDR3 nucleotides read TGTGCCTGGAGTACGACAGGGGGCTACACTGAAGCTTTCTTT. This chain links TRBV30 with TRBJ1-1; 10 bases line up with TRBD1. Looked up from germline, CDR1 is GTSNPN and CDR2 is SVGIG (reference sequence). Losses at the gene ends were 2 bases for V and 3 bases for J; bases not matched to a gene: 3. The length of the CDR3 is 14 residues.

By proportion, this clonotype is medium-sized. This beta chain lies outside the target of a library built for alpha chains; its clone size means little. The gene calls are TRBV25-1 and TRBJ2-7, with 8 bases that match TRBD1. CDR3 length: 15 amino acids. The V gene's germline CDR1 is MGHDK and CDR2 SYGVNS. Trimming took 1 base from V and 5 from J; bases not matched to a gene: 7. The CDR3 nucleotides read TGTGCCAGCAGTGAATCCCAGGGGGCTGGGAACGAGCAGTACTTC. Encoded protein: CASSESQGAGNEQYF.

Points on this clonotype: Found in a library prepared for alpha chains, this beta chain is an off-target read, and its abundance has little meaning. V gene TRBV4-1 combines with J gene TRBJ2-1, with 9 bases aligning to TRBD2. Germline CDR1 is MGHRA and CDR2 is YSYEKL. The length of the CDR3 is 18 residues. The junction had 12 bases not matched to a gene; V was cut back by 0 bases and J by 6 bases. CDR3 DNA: TGCGCCAGCAGCCAAGATAGTTTCCTGGCGGGAGGGCGCAATGAGCAGTTCTTC. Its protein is CASSQDSFLAGGRNEQFF.

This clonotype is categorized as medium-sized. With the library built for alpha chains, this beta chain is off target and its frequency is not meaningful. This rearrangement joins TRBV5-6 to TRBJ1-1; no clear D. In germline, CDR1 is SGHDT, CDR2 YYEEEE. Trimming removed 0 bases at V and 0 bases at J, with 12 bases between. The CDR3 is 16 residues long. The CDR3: CASSLVTTVLNTEAFF. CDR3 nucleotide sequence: TGTGCCAGCAGCTTGGTAACGACCGTGCTGAACACTGAAGCTTTCTTT.

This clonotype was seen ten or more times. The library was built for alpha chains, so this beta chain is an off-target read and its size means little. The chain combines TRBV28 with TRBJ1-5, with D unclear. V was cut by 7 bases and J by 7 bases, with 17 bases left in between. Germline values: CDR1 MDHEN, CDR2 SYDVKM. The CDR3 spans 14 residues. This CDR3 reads CASISLGSDQPQHF. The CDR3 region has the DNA TGTGCCAGCATATCCTTGGGGTCCGACCAGCCCCAGCATTTT. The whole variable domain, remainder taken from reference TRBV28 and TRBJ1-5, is DVKVTQSSRYLVKRTGEKVFLECVQDMDHENMFWYRQDPGLGLRLIYFSYDVKMKEKGDIPEGYSVSREKKERFSLILESASTNQTSMYLCASISLGSDQPQHFGDGTRLSIL.

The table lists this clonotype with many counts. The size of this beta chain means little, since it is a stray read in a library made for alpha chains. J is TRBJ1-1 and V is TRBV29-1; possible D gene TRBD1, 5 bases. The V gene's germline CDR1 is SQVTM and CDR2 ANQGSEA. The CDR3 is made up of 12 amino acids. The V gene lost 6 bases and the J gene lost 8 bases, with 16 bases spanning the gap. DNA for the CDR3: TGCAGCGTGGGACGGTGGGACGGAGAAGCTTTCTTT. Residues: CSVGRWDGEAFF.

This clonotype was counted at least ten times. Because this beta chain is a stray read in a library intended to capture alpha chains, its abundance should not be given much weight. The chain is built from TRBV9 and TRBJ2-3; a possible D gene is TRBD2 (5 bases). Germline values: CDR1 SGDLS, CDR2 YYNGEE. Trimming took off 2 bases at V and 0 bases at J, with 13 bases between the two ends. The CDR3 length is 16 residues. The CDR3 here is CASSVGADLSTDTQYF. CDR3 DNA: TGTGCCAGCAGCGTCGGAGCGGATCTTAGCACAGATACGCAGTATTTT.

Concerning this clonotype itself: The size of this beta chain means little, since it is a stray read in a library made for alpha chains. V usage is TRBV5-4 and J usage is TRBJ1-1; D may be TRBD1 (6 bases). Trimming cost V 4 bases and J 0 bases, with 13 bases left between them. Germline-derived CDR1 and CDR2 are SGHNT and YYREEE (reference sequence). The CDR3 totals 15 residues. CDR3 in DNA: TGTGCCAGCAGCATGTCGGGACAAATGAACACTGAAGCTTTCTTT. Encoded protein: CASSMSGQMNTEAFF.

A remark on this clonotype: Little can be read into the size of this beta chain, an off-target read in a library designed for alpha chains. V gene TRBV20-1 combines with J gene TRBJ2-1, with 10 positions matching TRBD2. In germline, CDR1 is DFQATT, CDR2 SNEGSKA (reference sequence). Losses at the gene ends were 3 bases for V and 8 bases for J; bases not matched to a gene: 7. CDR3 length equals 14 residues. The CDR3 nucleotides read TGCAGTGCTAGGGGTCTAGCGGGAGAGTATGAGCAGTTCTTC. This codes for CSARGLAGEYEQFF.

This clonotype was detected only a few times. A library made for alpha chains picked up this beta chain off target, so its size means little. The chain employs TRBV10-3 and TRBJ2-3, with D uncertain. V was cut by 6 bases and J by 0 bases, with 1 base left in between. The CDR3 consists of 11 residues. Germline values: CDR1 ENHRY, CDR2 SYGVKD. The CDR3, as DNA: TGTGCCATCAGGAGCACAGATACGCAGTATTTT. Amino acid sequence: CAIRSTDTQYF.

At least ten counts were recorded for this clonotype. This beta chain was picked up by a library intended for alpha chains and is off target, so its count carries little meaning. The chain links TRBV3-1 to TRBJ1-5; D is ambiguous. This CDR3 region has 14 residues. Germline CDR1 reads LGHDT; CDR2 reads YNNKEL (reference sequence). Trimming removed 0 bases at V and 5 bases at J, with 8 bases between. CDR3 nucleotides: TGTGCCAGCAGCCAAGATATGAGGGATCAGCCCCAGCATTTT. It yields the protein CASSQDMRDQPQHF.

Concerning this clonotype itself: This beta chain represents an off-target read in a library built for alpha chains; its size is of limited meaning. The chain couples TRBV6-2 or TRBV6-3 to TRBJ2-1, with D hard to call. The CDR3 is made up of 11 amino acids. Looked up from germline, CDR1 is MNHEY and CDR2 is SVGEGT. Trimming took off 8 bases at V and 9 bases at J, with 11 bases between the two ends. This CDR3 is CASLSEGEQFF. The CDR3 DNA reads TGTGCCAGCCTGTCTGAAGGTGAGCAGTTCTTC.

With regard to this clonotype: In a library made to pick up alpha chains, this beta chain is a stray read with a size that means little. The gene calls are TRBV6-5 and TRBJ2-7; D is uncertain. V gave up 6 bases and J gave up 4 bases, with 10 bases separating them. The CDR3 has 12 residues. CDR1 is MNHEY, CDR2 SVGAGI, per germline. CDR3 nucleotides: TGTGCCAGCAGCCCATCCCCATACGAGCAGTACTTC. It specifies CASSPSPYEQYF.

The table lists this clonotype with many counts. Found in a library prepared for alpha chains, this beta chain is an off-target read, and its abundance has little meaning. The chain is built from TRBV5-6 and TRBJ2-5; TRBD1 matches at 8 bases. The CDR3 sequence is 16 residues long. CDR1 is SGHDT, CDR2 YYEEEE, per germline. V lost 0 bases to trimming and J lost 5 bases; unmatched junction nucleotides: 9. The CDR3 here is CASSLDRDRKRETQYF. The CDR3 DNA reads TGTGCCAGCAGCTTGGATCGGGACAGGAAAAGGGAGACCCAGTACTTC. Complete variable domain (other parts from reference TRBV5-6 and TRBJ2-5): DAGVTQSPTHLIKTRGQQVTLRCSPKSGHDTVSWYQQALGQGPQFIFQYYEEEERQRGNFPDRFSGHQFPNYSSELNVNALLLGDSALYLCASSLDRDRKRETQYFGPGTRLLVL.

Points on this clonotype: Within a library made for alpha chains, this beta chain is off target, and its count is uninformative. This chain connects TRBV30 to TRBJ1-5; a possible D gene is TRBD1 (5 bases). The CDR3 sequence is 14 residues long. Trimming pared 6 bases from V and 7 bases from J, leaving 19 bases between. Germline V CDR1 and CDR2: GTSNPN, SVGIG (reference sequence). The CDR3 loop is CACRKMGDGQPQHF. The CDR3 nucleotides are TGTGCCTGTCGAAAAATGGGGGACGGCCAGCCCCAGCATTTT.

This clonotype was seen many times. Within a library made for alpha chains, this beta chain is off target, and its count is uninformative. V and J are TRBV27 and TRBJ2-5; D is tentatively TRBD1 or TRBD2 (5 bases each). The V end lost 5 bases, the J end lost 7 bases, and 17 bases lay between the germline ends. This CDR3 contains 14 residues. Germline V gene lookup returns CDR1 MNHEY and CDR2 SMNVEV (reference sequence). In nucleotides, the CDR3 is TGTGCCAGCAGTCTGGGAAGGACGGGACGGACCCAGTACTTC. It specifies CASSLGRTGRTQYF.

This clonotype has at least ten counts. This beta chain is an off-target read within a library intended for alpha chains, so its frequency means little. The DNA of the CDR3 is TGTGCCAGCTTCCGGGAAGCCAATAACTATGGCTACACCTTC. Its translation: CASFREANNYGYTF. The V call is TRBV18, the J call TRBJ1-2; D gene ambiguous. The germline V gene encodes CDR1 KGHSH and CDR2 LQKENI. This CDR3 region has 14 residues. Trimming removed 7 bases from V and 1 base from J, with 13 bases in between.

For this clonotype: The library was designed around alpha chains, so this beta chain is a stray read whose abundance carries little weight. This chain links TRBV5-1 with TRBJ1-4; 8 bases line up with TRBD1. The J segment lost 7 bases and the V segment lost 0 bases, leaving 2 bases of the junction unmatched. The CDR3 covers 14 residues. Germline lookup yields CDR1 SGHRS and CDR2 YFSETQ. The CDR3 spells CASSLGQGTEKLFF. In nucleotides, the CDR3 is TGCGCCAGCAGCTTGGGACAGGGGACTGAAAAACTGTTTTTT.